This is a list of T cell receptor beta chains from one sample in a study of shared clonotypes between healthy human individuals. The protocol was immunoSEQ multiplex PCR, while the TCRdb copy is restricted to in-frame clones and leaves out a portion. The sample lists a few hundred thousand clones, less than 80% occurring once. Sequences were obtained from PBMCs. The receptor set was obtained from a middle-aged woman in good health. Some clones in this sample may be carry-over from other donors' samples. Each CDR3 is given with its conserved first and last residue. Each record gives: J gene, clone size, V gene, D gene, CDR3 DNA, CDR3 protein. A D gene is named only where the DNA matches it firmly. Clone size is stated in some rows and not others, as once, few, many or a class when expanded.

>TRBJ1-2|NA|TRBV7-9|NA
TGTGCCAGCAGCTTTTTACAGGAGGAATATGGCTACACCTTC
CASSFLQEEYGYTF
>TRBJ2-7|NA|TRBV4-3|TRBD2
TGCGCCAGCAGCCAAGGCATGGGACTAGCGGGAGGGCCCTCCTACGAGCAGTACTTC
CASSQGMGLAGGPSYEQYF
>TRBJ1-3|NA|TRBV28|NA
TGTGCCAGCAGTTTCGTAAGGGGGGGGTCTGGAAACACCATATATTTT
CASSFVRGGSGNTIYF
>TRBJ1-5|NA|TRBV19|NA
TGTGCCAGTAGTAGCGTCGTCAATCAGCCCCAGCATTTT
CASSSVVNQPQHF
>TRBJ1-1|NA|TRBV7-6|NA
TGTGCCAGCAGCTTCCACAGGAACACTGAAGCTTTCTTT
CASSFHRNTEAFF
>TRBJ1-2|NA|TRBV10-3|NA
TGTGCCATCAGTCGGGACAAAGCTAACTATGGCTACACCTTC
CAISRDKANYGYTF
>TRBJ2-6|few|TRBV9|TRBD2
TGTGCCAGCAGCGTAGTTTGGGAGAGTAGCGGGAGACTCTCTGGGGCCAACGTCCTGACTTTC
CASSVVWESSGRLSGANVLTF
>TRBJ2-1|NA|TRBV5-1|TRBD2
TGCGCCAGCAGCTATCGACTAGCGGCAGGGCCCTACTCCTACAATGAGCAGTTCTTC
CASSYRLAAGPYSYNEQFF
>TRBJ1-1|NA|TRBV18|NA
TGTGCCAGCTCTCGAACTGACCCAGCAAGTAGTTTGAACACTGAAGCTTTCTTT
CASSRTDPASSLNTEAFF
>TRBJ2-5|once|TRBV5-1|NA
TGCGCCAGCAGCCTGCGGGCCTCAGGAGGGATGGAGACCCAGTACTTC
CASSLRASGGMETQYF
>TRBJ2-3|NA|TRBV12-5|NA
TGTGCTAGTGGTTTGGACAGAAACACAGATACGCAGTATTTT
CASGLDRNTDTQYF
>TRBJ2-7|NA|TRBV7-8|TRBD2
TGTGCCAGCAGCGCCAGACTAGCGCGAAGTTACGAGCAGTACTTC
CASSARLARSYEQYF
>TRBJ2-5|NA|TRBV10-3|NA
TGTGCCATCAGTGAGTCCCTGGGCAGGGTTGAAGAGACCCAGTACTTC
CAISESLGRVEETQYF
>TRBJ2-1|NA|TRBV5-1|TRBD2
TGCGCCAGCAGCTTGGCGACGACTAGCGGCGGTGAGCAGTTCTTC
CASSLATTSGGEQFF